This TCR beta chain is drawn from a study of Ad26.COV2.S vaccination and SARS-CoV-2 variants. Method: immunoSEQ multiplex PCR; TCRdb's copy keeps in-frame clones and lacks some. The data contain about 280,000 clones, more than 70% of them singletons. The treatment: roughly 20 received Ad26.COV2.S at low or high dose, single or two shots; roughly 5 received placebo; per-sample allocation not given. Sampling was done on day 63 after the first vaccine or placebo injection. Based in Boston, the donor was an adult of 18-55 years. An Ad26 vector was used to express Wuhan-strain SARS-CoV-2 spike as the vaccine. Germline-derived CDR1 and CDR2 are LGHNA and YSLEER. CDR3 length: 14 residues. V was clipped by 5 bases and J by 4 bases, with 9 bases between them.

The specimen was peripheral blood, collected in a trial of Ad26.COV2.S vaccine versus placebo. The source is a person aged 18-60 years who received the Ad26.COV2.S COVID-19 vaccine or a placebo. The chain joins TRBV4-3 to TRBJ2-6; D is unresolved. This CDR3 reads CASSNKAGANVLTF. The CDR3, as DNA: TGCGCCAGCAGCAACAAAGCCGGGGCCAACGTCCTGACTTTC.